This T cell receptor beta chain was captured in a study of cytomegalovirus exposure and HLA in healthy donors. Across the study: Later analysis reported that the 120 or so validation repertoires shared the platform of the roughly 630 first-cohort repertoires. Study-wide points: Altogether, 164 TCR beta chains were recorded as cytomegalovirus-associated.

The germline V and J ends were trimmed by 5 bases and 5 bases, with 15 bases remaining between them. The CDR3 runs to 14 residues. Germline CDR1 is MNHNY and CDR2 is SVGAGI (reference sequence). The method was immunoSEQ multiplex PCR; TCRdb's version includes in-frame clones alone and lacks a portion of them. This table has 59,000 or so clones, roughly 89% appearing once. Turning to this clone: Its specificity is unknown.

A roughly 120-subject validation cohort, separate from the 666-subject first cohort, supplied the donors. Sequences were obtained from PBMCs. The chain carries TRBV6-6 and TRBJ1-1, with D hard to call. The clonotype originates from a woman between 18 and 30 years old in good health and CMV-seronegative. The CDR3 DNA is TGTGCCAGCAGTACCCCCGGAGGGAATACTGAAGCTTTCTTT. Protein product: CASSTPGGNTEAFF.